The rows below give T cell receptor beta chains drawn from one sample of a study of blood T cell repertoires in COVID-19. Profiled with immunoSEQ multiplex PCR; TCRdb holds only in-frame clones, not every one. The table includes 150,000 to 200,000 clones, around nine tenths detected once. The sequenced material came from peripheral blood. These receptors originate from a human donor in a cohort sampled during active COVID-19. CDR3s include the opening cysteine and the closing phenylalanine or tryptophan. The D gene is left open where the match is weak. Expanded clones get a size class; other rows say once, few or many, or leave the size out.

j_call: TRBJ2-1
d_call: TRBD2
v_call: TRBV13
clone_size: NA
cdr3_nt: TGTGCCAGCAGCGCTACCTCTTCCTCTAGCGGGAGGGGTTACAATGAGCAGTTCTTC
cdr3_aa: CASSATSSSSGRGYNEQFF

j_call: TRBJ2-5
d_call: TRBD1
v_call: TRBV15
clone_size: NA
cdr3_nt: TGTGCCACCAGCGAGGACAGGGGTCGAGAGACCCAGTACTTC
cdr3_aa: CATSEDRGRETQYF

j_call: TRBJ2-7
d_call: TRBD2
v_call: TRBV30
clone_size: NA
cdr3_nt: TGTGCCTGGAGTGGGACTAGCGGGAGTGTGAACGAGCAGTACTTC
cdr3_aa: CAWSGTSGSVNEQYF

j_call: TRBJ2-2
d_call: TRBD1
v_call: TRBV18
clone_size: NA
cdr3_nt: TGTGCCAGCTCGGCCACCGGGACAGCGAACACCGGGGAGCTGTTTTTT
cdr3_aa: CASSATGTANTGELFF

j_call: TRBJ2-7
d_call: NA
v_call: TRBV5-1
clone_size: NA
cdr3_nt: TGCGCCAGCAGCCCTTACAGCGGAGGTACCTACGAGCAGTACTTC
cdr3_aa: CASSPYSGGTYEQYF

j_call: TRBJ1-1
d_call: NA
v_call: TRBV28
clone_size: NA
cdr3_nt: TGTGCCAGCGACGAGAGCGGCACTGAAGCTTTCTTT
cdr3_aa: CASDESGTEAFF

j_call: TRBJ2-6
d_call: NA
v_call: TRBV4-3
clone_size: NA
cdr3_nt: TGCGCCAGCAGCCAAGTTGGACAGTTCTCTGGGGCCAACGTCCTGACTTTC
cdr3_aa: CASSQVGQFSGANVLTF

j_call: TRBJ2-3
d_call: TRBD2
v_call: TRBV18
clone_size: NA
cdr3_nt: TGTGCCAGCTCACCAAATGCGGCGGGAGGGAGCACAGATACGCAGTATTTT
cdr3_aa: CASSPNAAGGSTDTQYF

j_call: TRBJ1-1
d_call: NA
v_call: TRBV3-1/TRBV3-2
clone_size: NA
cdr3_nt: TGTGCCAGCACCTCGGTGCGGGGCACTGAAGCTTTCTTT
cdr3_aa: CASTSVRGTEAFF

j_call: TRBJ1-2
d_call: NA
v_call: TRBV18
clone_size: NA
cdr3_nt: TGTGCCAGCTCCCCTCCGGACAGATCTAACTATGGCTACACCTTC
cdr3_aa: CASSPPDRSNYGYTF

j_call: TRBJ1-3
d_call: NA
v_call: TRBV11-2
clone_size: NA
cdr3_nt: TGTGCCAGCAGCTTAGATCGGAGCTCTGGAAACACCATATATTTT
cdr3_aa: CASSLDRSSGNTIYF

j_call: TRBJ2-7
d_call: TRBD2
v_call: TRBV7-6
clone_size: once
cdr3_nt: TGTGCCAGCAGCGATCTACTAGCGGGTAGCTACGAGCAGTACTTC
cdr3_aa: CASSDLLAGSYEQYF

j_call: TRBJ1-1
d_call: NA
v_call: TRBV10-1
clone_size: NA
cdr3_nt: TGCGCCAGCAGCCAGAGTGAGGGTGCAGCTTTCTTT
cdr3_aa: CASSQSEGAAFF

j_call: TRBJ1-2
d_call: NA
v_call: TRBV20-1
clone_size: NA
cdr3_nt: TGCAGTGCTGACGAGGCCTATGGCTACACCTTC
cdr3_aa: CSADEAYGYTF

j_call: TRBJ1-3
d_call: TRBD1
v_call: TRBV28
clone_size: NA
cdr3_nt: TGTGCCAGCAGTTTTGGGACAGGCTCTGGAAACACCATATATTTT
cdr3_aa: CASSFGTGSGNTIYF

j_call: TRBJ2-7
d_call: NA
v_call: TRBV3-1/TRBV3-2
clone_size: NA
cdr3_nt: TGTGCCAGCAGCCCCCTCGGGGGGACAGGACCCTACGAGCAGTACTTC
cdr3_aa: CASSPLGGTGPYEQYF

j_call: TRBJ1-2
d_call: NA
v_call: TRBV28
clone_size: NA
cdr3_nt: TGTGCCAGCAGTTTACGTAACTATGGCTACACCTTC
cdr3_aa: CASSLRNYGYTF

j_call: TRBJ1-2
d_call: NA
v_call: TRBV15
clone_size: NA
cdr3_nt: TGTGCCACCAGCAGAGATTGGAGGGCCACCCTCGCGGACTATGGCTACACCTTC
cdr3_aa: CATSRDWRATLADYGYTF

j_call: TRBJ2-5
d_call: TRBD1
v_call: TRBV9
clone_size: NA
cdr3_nt: TGTGCCAGCAGCCCCGAGGGGACAGGGAGCGAGACCCAGTACTTC
cdr3_aa: CASSPEGTGSETQYF

j_call: TRBJ2-7
d_call: NA
v_call: TRBV28
clone_size: NA
cdr3_nt: TGTGCCAGCAGTCTAGACTACGAGCAGTACTTC
cdr3_aa: CASSLDYEQYF

j_call: TRBJ1-3
d_call: NA
v_call: TRBV29-1
clone_size: NA
cdr3_nt: TGCAGCGTTGTGAAGGTAGCAGGAAACACCATATATTTT
cdr3_aa: CSVVKVAGNTIYF

j_call: TRBJ2-3
d_call: TRBD1
v_call: TRBV18
clone_size: NA
cdr3_nt: TGTGCCAGCTCACCGCCCGGGACAGCTACTAGCACAGATACGCAGTATTTT
cdr3_aa: CASSPPGTATSTDTQYF

j_call: TRBJ2-1
d_call: TRBD2
v_call: TRBV7-9
clone_size: few
cdr3_nt: TGTGCCAGCAGCCCTCGGACTAGCTCCTACAATGAGCAGTTCTTC
cdr3_aa: CASSPRTSSYNEQFF

j_call: TRBJ2-5
d_call: TRBD2
v_call: TRBV7-6
clone_size: NA
cdr3_nt: TGTGCCAGCAGCTTAAGGCGGGGGTACCAAGAGACCCAGTACTTC
cdr3_aa: CASSLRRGYQETQYF

j_call: TRBJ2-5
d_call: TRBD1
v_call: TRBV29-1
clone_size: NA
cdr3_nt: TGCAGCGTGGGGACAGGGCAAGAGACCCAGTACTTC
cdr3_aa: CSVGTGQETQYF

j_call: TRBJ2-1
d_call: TRBD2
v_call: TRBV27
clone_size: NA
cdr3_nt: TGTGCCAGCGCAAGCGGGGGACGACCCAATGAGCAGTTCTTC
cdr3_aa: CASASGGRPNEQFF

j_call: TRBJ2-6
d_call: TRBD1
v_call: TRBV28
clone_size: NA
cdr3_nt: TGTGCCAGCAGTTTAGGGGCAGGGGGCACCTCTGGGGCCAACGTCCTGACTTTC
cdr3_aa: CASSLGAGGTSGANVLTF

j_call: TRBJ1-1
d_call: NA
v_call: TRBV12-5
clone_size: NA
cdr3_nt: TGTGCTAGTGCCCATAACACTGAAGCTTTCTTT
cdr3_aa: CASAHNTEAFF

j_call: TRBJ1-4
d_call: NA
v_call: TRBV7-2
clone_size: NA
cdr3_nt: TGTGCCAGCAGCTTAGGGTCAGGGCTTGAAAAACTGTTTTTT
cdr3_aa: CASSLGSGLEKLFF

j_call: TRBJ1-1
d_call: NA
v_call: TRBV3-1/TRBV3-2
clone_size: NA
cdr3_nt: TGTGCCAGCAGCCAAGTGGCCGGGACTGTGGCTTTCTTT
cdr3_aa: CASSQVAGTVAFF

j_call: TRBJ1-3
d_call: NA
v_call: TRBV4-2
clone_size: NA
cdr3_nt: TGTGCCAGCAGCCAAGAATGGACGGACAGAAACACCATATATTTT
cdr3_aa: CASSQEWTDRNTIYF

j_call: TRBJ2-1
d_call: TRBD2
v_call: TRBV9
clone_size: NA
cdr3_nt: TGTGCCAGCAGCGTAGGGACTAGCGGGGGGTACAATGAGCAGTTCTTC
cdr3_aa: CASSVGTSGGYNEQFF